This TCR beta chain was identified during a study of patients and donors after allogeneic stem cell transplantation (dated by TCRdb to about 2020). At least ten counts were recorded for this clonotype. Its specific antigen is unknown. One base away there is no much larger clone; base qualities are not given. The method was RT-PCR. Reads for this sample came from a NextSeq 550. TCRdb itself trimmed the public reads at Q25 with fastp, ran MiXCR and retained productive beta chains. When rows share a CDR3 protein, they turn into one entry using the most common DNA and genes. For this sample the table gives approximately 200,000 distinct CDR3 sequences, of which 40% to 45% were detected only once. The ten largest account for 33% of the sample. The CDR3 runs 13 residues from the cysteine to the phenylalanine. Here the CDR3 DNA is all that survives: 39 bases in frame from base 1. According to the germline V gene, CDR1 reads ENHRY and CDR2 reads SYGVKD. V is pared back by 11 bases and J by 1 base, with 14 bases lying between the germline termini.

The sequence came from a human donor who was either an allogeneic HSCT recipient or a stem cell or donor lymphocyte infusion donor (not recorded which). It is not recorded whose cells these are; they may come from a transplant donor. Sequencing input: blood, either unsorted or a sorted T cell fraction (not recorded which). The chain employs TRBV10-3 and TRBJ1-1, with the D segment identity uncertain. The CDR3 region: CASKGLKNTEAFF. In nucleotides, the sequence is TGTGCCTCGAAGGGCTTAAAGAACACTGAAGCTTTCTTT.